This paragraph reports one T cell receptor beta chain. The antigen remains unidentified. CDR1 and CDR2 from the germline V gene are SQVTM and ANQGSEA. This CDR3 region has 13 residues. The ends were cut back, 6 bases at V and 0 bases at J, with 9 bases in the middle. This sample was taken from a study of PD-1 blockade in classical Hodgkin lymphoma. Relapse after autologous stem cell transplantation occurred in every patient, and brentuximab vedotin exposure varied. Complete response, partial response or progressive disease made up the best responses. General study findings and limits: Individuals initiating nivolumab under 1 year after ASCT were excluded. Newly diagnosed patients reportedly had lower baseline TCR diversity than healthy donors.

Data came from immunoSEQ multiplex PCR; TCRdb stores just in-frame clones and leaves some out. The sample lists 40,000 to 45,000 clones, about 71% occurring once. The chain employs TRBV29-1 and TRBJ2-1; maybe TRBD2 (5 bases). This specimen consisted of peripheral blood mononuclear cells (PBMCs), obtained at baseline. This clonotype originated in a human donor with classical Hodgkin lymphoma. CDR3 amino acids: CSVQGGSYNEQFF. The CDR3 DNA follows: TGCAGCGTACAAGGAGGCTCCTACAATGAGCAGTTCTTC.